Included here is one TCR beta chain sequence, with context. Its matching antigen is unknown. This entry belongs to a study of T cell responses to AZD1222 COVID-19 vaccine. Study-wide findings and caveats: With two AZD1222 doses given, Spike-specific TCR breadth and depth both rose. At baseline, seropositivity was found in only a handful of AZD1222 recipients. Reportedly, nearly half the spike-specific TCRs target unmutated variant regions.

The CDR3 length is 14 residues. The germline V and J ends were trimmed by 6 bases and 0 bases, with 9 bases remaining between them. Germline assignment: CDR1 MNHNY and CDR2 SVGAGI (reference sequence). This table comes from immunoSEQ multiplex PCR, and its TCRdb copy is limited to in-frame clones, with some not included. In the table there are fewer than 200,000 clones, 85% to 95% of which are singletons. The rearrangement joins TRBV6-6 to TRBJ2-4, with a weak D call TRBD1 (6 bases). The sequence was obtained from an adult who received the AZD1222 COVID-19 vaccine. Sequencing was performed on peripheral blood, taken 28 days after the second AZD1222 dose. The CDR3 DNA is TGTGCCAGCAGGACAGGAATAGCCAAAAACATTCAGTACTTC. As protein: CASRTGIAKNIQYF.